This is a list of T cell receptor beta chains from one sample in a study of Tregs in tolerant kidney transplant recipients. Sequenced by immunoSEQ multiplex PCR; TCRdb stores in-frame clones only, minus some. The table includes about 83,000 clones, roughly 98% detected once. Source: CD4+ T cells from blood, taken before the transplant. The receptors were sampled from a human donor who received a combined kidney and bone marrow transplant. CDR3s include the opening cysteine and the closing phenylalanine or tryptophan. D genes are given only for firm matches. Not all rows give a size; the values are once, few, many and, for expanded clones, a class.

.	TRBJ2-7	.	TRBV6-5	CASSADLDRAYEQYF	TGTGCCAGCAGTGCCGATCTAGACAGAGCCTACGAGCAGTACTTC
.	TRBJ1-4	.	TRBV9	CASSAEWQTGKLFF	TGTGCCAGCAGCGCCGAATGGCAGACAGGAAAACTGTTTTTT
TRBD1	TRBJ2-5	.	TRBV7-2	CASSPRGDRGGETQYF	TGTGCCAGCAGCCCCAGGGGGGACAGGGGGGGGGAGACCCAGTACTTC
TRBD2	TRBJ2-5	.	TRBV19	CASSRTGLAGGGETQYF	TGTGCCAGTAGTCGAACAGGTCTAGCGGGGGGAGGAGAGACCCAGTACTTC
.	TRBJ2-5	.	TRBV5-1	CASGKPRGETQYF	TGCGCCAGCGGGAAACCTCGAGGGGAGACCCAGTACTTC
TRBD2	TRBJ2-4	.	TRBV5-1	CASSQGLASENIQYF	TGCGCCAGCAGCCAAGGACTAGCCTCTGAAAACATTCAGTACTTC
.	TRBJ1-2	few	TRBV5-4	CASSLPGANYGYTF	TGTGCCAGCAGCTTGCCGGGAGCTAACTATGGCTACACCTTC
TRBD2	TRBJ2-3	.	TRBV5-1	CASSLASGGLTDTQYF	TGCGCCAGCAGCTTGGCTAGCGGGGGACTCACAGATACGCAGTATTTT
.	TRBJ2-7	.	TRBV7-6	CASSLSSEQYF	TGTGCCAGCAGCTTAAGTAGTGAGCAGTACTTC
TRBD2	TRBJ2-1	.	TRBV7-2	CASSSQAGPGEQFF	TGTGCCAGCAGCTCGCAAGCGGGGCCTGGGGAGCAGTTCTTC
TRBD1	TRBJ2-7	.	TRBV10-3	CAITGTGTYEQYF	TGTGCCATCACTGGGACAGGGACCTACGAGCAGTACTTC
.	TRBJ1-4	.	TRBV10-3	CAISDGRGFNEKLFF	TGTGCCATCAGTGACGGTCGGGGGTTTAATGAAAAACTGTTTTTT
TRBD1	TRBJ1-5	.	TRBV27	CASSWNRGRDQPQHF	TGTGCCAGCAGCTGGAACAGGGGGCGCGATCAGCCCCAGCATTTT
.	TRBJ2-7	.	TRBV11-3	CASSLSGSRDYEQYF	TGTGCCAGCTCTCTTTCTGGGAGCAGAGACTACGAGCAGTACTTC
.	TRBJ1-4	.	TRBV11-1	CASSDTRKSRGEKLFF	TGTGCCAGCAGCGACACGAGGAAATCCAGGGGTGAAAAACTGTTTTTT
TRBD1	TRBJ1-1	.	TRBV18	CASSPGQGRDTEAFF	TGTGCCAGCTCACCCGGACAGGGCCGGGACACTGAAGCTTTCTTT
TRBD2	TRBJ2-5	.	TRBV9	CASSVGGSGRTGETQYF	TGTGCCAGCAGCGTAGGCGGTAGCGGGAGGACCGGAGAGACCCAGTACTTC
TRBD2	TRBJ2-3	once	TRBV4-3	CASSQGTSITDTQYF	TGCGCCAGCAGCCAAGGGACTAGTATTACAGATACGCAGTATTTT
TRBD2	TRBJ2-1	.	TRBV28	CASSLWRVALAGGRYNEQFF	TGTGCCAGCAGTTTATGGAGGGTGGCACTAGCGGGAGGGCGGTACAATGAGCAGTTCTTC
TRBD1	TRBJ1-1	.	TRBV10-3	CAIRMDRDTEAFF	TGTGCCATCAGGATGGACAGGGACACTGAAGCTTTCTTT
TRBD2	TRBJ2-3	.	TRBV15	CATSSTSSGRRDTQYF	TGTGCCACCAGCAGTACGTCTAGCGGGAGGAGAGATACGCAGTATTTT
.	TRBJ2-2	.	TRBV11-3	CASSLDITGELFF	TGTGCCAGCAGCTTAGATATCACCGGGGAGCTGTTTTTT
.	TRBJ1-2	.	TRBV4-3	CASSQAQVYGYTF	TGCGCCAGCAGCCAAGCCCAGGTATATGGCTACACCTTC
.	TRBJ1-3	.	TRBV4-2	CASSQELKGLGGNTIYF	TGTGCCAGCAGCCAAGAATTGAAGGGGTTGGGTGGAAACACCATATATTTT
TRBD2	TRBJ2-3	.	TRBV9	CASSERLAGVTDTQYF	TGTGCCAGCAGCGAGCGACTAGCGGGAGTCACAGATACGCAGTATTTT